This TCR beta chain was recovered during a study of blood T cell repertoires in COVID-19. Study-wide context: Sites in the United States, Italy and Spain provided acute and convalescent COVID-19 samples. PBMCs, B-cell-depleted T cells, or T cells provided the cDNA or gDNA that made up the material.

Original handling: Amplified reference gene primers provided the basis for estimating nucleated cell counts. Using immunoSEQ multiplex PCR, the repertoire was profiled, and TCRdb retains in-frame clones only, with some absent. From that table come the V and J calls and clone size; the DNA was used to work out D and trimming. The sample lists some 220,000 clones; about three quarters were seen once. The sample consisted of peripheral blood. The clonotype was recovered from a woman in her seventies with acute or convalescent COVID-19.

The CDR3 region is CASSSFSWEYF. The CDR3 DNA is TGTGCCAGCAGCTCCTTTAGCTGGGAGTATTTT. The rearrangement links TRBV11-2 to TRBJ2-3; D ambiguous. Trimming shortened V by 4 bases and J by 13 bases, and 12 bases separated the two germline ends. The germline CDR1 and CDR2 sequences are SGHAT and FQNNGV. This CDR3 contains 11 residues.